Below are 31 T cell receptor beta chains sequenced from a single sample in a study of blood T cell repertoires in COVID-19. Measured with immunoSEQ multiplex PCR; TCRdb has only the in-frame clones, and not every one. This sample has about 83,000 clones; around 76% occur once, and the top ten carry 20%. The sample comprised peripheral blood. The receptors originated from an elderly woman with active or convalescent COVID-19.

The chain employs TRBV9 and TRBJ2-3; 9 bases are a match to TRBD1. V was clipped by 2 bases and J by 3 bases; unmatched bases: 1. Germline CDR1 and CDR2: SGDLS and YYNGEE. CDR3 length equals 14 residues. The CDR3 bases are TGTGCCAGCAGCGTGGGACAGGGAACAGATACGCAGTATTTT. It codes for CASSVGQGTDTQYF. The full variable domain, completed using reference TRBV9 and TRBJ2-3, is DSGVTQTPKHLITATGQRVTLRCSPRSGDLSVYWYQQSLDQGLQFLIQYYNGEERAKGNILERFSAQQFPDLHSELNLSSLELGDSALYFCASSVGQGTDTQYFGPGTRLTVL.

CDR3 sequence reads: CSALETGELFF. CDR3 nucleotides: TGCAGCGCACTTGAAACCGGGGAGCTGTTTTTT. The chain combines TRBV29-1 with TRBJ2-2; D call uncertain. The CDR3 runs to 11 residues. Trimming removed 7 bases at V and 5 bases at J, with 8 bases between. Germline V lookup: CDR1 SQVTM, CDR2 ANQGSEA.

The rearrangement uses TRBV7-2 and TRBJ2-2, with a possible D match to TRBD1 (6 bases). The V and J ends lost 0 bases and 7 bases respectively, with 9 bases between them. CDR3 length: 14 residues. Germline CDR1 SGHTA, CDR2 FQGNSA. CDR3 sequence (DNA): TGTGCCAGCAGCTTAGCAGGGGGTGGCGGGGAGCTGTTTTTT. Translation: CASSLAGGGGELFF.

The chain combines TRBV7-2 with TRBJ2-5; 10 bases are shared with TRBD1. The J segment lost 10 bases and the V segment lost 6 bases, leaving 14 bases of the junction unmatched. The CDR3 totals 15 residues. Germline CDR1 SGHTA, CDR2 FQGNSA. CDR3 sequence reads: CASSLHRDRGSNQYF. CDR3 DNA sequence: TGTGCCAGCAGTCTTCACCGGGACAGGGGCTCGAACCAGTACTTC.

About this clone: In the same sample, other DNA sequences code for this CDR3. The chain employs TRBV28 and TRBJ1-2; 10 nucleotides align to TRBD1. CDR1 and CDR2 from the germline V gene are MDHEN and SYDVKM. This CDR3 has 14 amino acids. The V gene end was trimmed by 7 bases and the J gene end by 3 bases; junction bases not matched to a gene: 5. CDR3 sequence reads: CASTETGGYYGYTF. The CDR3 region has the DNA TGTGCCAGCACTGAGACAGGGGGCTACTATGGCTACACCTTC.

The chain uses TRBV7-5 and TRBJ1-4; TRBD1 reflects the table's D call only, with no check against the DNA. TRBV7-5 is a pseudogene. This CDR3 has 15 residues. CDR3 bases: TGTGCCAGAAGCCCCGCAGGGGCAACTAATGAAAAACTGTTTTTT. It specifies CARSPAGATNEKLFF.

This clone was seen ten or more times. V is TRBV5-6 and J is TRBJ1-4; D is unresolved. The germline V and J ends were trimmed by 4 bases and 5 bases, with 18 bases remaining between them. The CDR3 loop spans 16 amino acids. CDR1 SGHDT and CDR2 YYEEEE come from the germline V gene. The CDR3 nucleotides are TGTGCCAGCAGCCCATCATTGGGAGGACCAAATGAAAAACTGTTTTTT. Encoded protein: CASSPSLGGPNEKLFF. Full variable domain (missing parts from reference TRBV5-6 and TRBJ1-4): DAGVTQSPTHLIKTRGQQVTLRCSPKSGHDTVSWYQQALGQGPQFIFQYYEEEERQRGNFPDRFSGHQFPNYSSELNVNALLLGDSALYLCASSPSLGGPNEKLFFGSGTQLSVL.

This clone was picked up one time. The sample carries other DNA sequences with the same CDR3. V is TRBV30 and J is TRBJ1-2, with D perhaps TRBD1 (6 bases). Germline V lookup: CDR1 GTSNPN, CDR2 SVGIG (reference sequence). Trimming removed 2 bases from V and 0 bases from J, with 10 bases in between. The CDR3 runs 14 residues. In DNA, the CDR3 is TGTGCCTGGAGTCGACAGGTAGCTAACTATGGCTACACCTTC. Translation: CAWSRQVANYGYTF.

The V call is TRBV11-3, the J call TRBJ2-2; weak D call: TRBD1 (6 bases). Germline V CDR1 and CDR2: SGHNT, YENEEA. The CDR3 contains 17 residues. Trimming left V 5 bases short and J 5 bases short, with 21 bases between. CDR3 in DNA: TGTGCCAGCAGCCCCCGAGCCCAGGGGATACGAACCGGGGAGCTGTTTTTT. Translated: CASSPRAQGIRTGELFF.

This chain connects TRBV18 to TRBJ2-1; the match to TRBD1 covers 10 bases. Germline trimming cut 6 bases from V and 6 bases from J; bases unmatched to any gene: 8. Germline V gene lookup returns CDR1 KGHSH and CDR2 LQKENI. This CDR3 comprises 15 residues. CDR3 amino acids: CASSLRDRGINEQFF. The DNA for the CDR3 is TGTGCCAGCTCTCTCCGGGACAGGGGAATCAATGAGCAGTTCTTC.

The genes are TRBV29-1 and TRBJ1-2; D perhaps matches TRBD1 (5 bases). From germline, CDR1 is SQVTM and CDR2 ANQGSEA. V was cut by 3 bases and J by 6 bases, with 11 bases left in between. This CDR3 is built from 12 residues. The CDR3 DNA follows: TGCAGCGTTGATTCTGGGGCTAATGGCTACACCTTC. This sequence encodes CSVDSGANGYTF. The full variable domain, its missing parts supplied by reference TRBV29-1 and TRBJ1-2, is SAVISQKPSRDICQRGTSLTIQCQVDSQVTMMFWYRQQPGQSLTLIATANQGSEATYESGFVIDKFPISRPNLTFSTLTVSNMSPEDSSIYLCSVDSGANGYTFGSGTRLTVV.

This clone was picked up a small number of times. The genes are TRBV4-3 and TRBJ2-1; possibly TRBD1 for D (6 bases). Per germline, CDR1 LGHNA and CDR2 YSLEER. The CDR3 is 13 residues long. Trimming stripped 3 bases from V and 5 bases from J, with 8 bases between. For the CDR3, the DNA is TGCGCCAGCAGCCATTACAGGGACAATGAGCAGTTCTTC. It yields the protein CASSHYRDNEQFF.

The DNA of the CDR3 is TGTGCCAGCAGTACCGCAGGGTATTCACCCCTCCACTTT. Amino acid sequence: CASSTAGYSPLHF. The chain is built from TRBV27 and TRBJ1-6; D is possibly TRBD1 (5 bases). With 5 bases removed from V and 8 bases from J, the gap between germline ends came to 10 bases. The CDR3 runs to 13 residues. The germline V gene encodes CDR1 MNHEY and CDR2 SMNVEV (reference sequence).

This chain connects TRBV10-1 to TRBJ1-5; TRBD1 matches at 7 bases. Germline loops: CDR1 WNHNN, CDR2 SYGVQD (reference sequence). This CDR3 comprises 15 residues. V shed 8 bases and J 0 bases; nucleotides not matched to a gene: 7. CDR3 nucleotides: TGCGCCAGCGGCCCCAGGGGGTATAGCAATCAGCCCCAGCATTTT. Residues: CASGPRGYSNQPQHF.

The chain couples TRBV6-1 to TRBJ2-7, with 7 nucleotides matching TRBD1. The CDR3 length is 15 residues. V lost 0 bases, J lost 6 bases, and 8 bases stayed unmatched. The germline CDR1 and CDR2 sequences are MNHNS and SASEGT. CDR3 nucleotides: TGTGCCAGCAGTGAAGCGACAGGGTCCCTGTTCGAGCAGTACTTC. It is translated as CASSEATGSLFEQYF.

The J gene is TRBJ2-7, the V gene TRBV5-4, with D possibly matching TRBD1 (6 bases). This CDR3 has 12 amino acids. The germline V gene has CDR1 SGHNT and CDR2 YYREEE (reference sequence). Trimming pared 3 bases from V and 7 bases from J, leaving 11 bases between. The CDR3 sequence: CASSWADREQYF. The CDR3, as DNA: TGTGCCAGCAGCTGGGCTGACAGGGAGCAGTACTTC.

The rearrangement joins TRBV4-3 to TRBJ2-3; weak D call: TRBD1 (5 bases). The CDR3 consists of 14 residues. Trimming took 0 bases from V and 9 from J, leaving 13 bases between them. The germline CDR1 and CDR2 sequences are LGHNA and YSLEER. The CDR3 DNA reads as TGCGCCAGCAGCCAAGATTGGGGCCTATACACGCAGTATTTT. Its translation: CASSQDWGLYTQYF.

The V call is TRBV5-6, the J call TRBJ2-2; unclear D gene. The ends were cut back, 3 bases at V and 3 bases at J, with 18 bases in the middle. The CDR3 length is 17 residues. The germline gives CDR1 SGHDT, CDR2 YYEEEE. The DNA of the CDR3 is TGTGCCAGCAGCTCCCAACGACAAGGAAGAGACACCGGGGAGCTGTTTTTT. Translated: CASSSQRQGRDTGELFF. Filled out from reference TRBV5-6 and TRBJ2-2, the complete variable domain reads DAGVTQSPTHLIKTRGQQVTLRCSPKSGHDTVSWYQQALGQGPQFIFQYYEEEERQRGNFPDRFSGHQFPNYSSELNVNALLLGDSALYLCASSSQRQGRDTGELFFGEGSRLTVL.

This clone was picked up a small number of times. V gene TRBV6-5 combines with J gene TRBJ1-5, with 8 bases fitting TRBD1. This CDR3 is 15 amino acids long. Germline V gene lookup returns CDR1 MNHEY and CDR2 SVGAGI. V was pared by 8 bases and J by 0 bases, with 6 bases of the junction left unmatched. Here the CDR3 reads CASQDRGFSNQPQHF. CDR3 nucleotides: TGTGCCAGCCAAGACAGGGGCTTTAGCAATCAGCCCCAGCATTTT.

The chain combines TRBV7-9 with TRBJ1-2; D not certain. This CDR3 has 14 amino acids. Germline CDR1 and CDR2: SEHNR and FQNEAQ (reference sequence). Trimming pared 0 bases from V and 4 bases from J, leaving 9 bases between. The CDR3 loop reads CASSLAATFYGYTF. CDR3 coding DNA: TGTGCCAGCAGCTTAGCAGCAACTTTCTATGGCTACACCTTC.

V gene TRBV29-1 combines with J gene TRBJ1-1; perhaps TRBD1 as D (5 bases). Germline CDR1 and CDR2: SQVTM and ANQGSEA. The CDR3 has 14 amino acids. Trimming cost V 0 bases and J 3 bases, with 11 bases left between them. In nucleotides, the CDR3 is TGCAGCGTTGAAGATACAGGTGGGGACACTGAAGCTTTCTTT. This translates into CSVEDTGGDTEAFF.

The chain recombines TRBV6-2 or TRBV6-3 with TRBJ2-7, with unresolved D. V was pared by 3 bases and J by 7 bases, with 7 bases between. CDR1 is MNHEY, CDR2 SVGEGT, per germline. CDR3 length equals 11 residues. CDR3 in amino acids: CASSYLGEQYF. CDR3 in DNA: TGTGCCAGCAGTTATCTCGGGGAGCAGTACTTC.

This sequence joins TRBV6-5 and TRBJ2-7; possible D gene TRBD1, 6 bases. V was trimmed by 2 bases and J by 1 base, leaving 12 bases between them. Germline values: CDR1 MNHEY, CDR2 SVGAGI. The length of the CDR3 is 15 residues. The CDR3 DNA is TGTGCCAGCAGTTACGGCAGGGGCGAATCCTACGAGCAGTACTTC. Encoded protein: CASSYGRGESYEQYF.

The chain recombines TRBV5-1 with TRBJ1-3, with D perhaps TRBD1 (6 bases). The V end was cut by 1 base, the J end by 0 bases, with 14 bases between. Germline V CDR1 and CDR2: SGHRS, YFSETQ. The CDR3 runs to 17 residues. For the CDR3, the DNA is TGCGCCAGCAGCTTGACTAATCGGGGGGCCTCTGGAAACACCATATATTTT. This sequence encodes CASSLTNRGASGNTIYF.

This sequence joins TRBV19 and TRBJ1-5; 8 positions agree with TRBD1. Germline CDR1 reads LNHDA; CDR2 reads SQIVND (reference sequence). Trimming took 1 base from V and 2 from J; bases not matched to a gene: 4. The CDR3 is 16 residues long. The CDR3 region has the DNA TGTGCCAGTAGTATAGGACAGGGGAATCGCAATCAGCCCCAGCATTTT. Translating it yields CASSIGQGNRNQPQHF.

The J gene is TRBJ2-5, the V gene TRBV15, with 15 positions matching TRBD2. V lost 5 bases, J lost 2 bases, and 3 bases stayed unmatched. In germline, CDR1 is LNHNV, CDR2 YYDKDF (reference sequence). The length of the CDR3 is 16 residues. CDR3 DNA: TGTGCCACCAGCGGCGGACTAGCGGGGGGGCAAGAGACCCAGTACTTC. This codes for CATSGGLAGGQETQYF.

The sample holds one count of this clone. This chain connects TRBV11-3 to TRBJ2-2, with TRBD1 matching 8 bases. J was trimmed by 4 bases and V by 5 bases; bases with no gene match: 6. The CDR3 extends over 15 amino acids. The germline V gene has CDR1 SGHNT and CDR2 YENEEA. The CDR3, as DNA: TGTGCCAGCAGCCCTCGGACAGGGCTCACCGGGGAGCTGTTTTTT. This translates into CASSPRTGLTGELFF.

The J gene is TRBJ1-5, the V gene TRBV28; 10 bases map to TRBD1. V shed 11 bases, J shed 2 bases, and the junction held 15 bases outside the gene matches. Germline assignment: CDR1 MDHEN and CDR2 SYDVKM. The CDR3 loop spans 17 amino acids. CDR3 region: CAVPGDRGPGGNQPQHF. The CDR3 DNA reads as TGTGCCGTCCCCGGAGACAGGGGGCCTGGGGGCAATCAGCCCCAGCATTTT. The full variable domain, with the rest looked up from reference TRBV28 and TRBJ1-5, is DVKVTQSSRYLVKRTGEKVFLECVQDMDHENMFWYRQDPGLGLRLIYFSYDVKMKEKGDIPEGYSVSREKKERFSLILESASTNQTSMYLCAVPGDRGPGGNQPQHFGDGTRLSIL.

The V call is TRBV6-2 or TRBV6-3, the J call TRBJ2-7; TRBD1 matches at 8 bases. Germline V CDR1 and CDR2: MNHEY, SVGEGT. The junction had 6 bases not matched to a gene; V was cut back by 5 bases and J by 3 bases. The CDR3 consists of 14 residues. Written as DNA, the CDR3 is TGTGCCAGCAGTACGGGACAGGAATTCTACGAGCAGTACTTC. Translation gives CASSTGQEFYEQYF.

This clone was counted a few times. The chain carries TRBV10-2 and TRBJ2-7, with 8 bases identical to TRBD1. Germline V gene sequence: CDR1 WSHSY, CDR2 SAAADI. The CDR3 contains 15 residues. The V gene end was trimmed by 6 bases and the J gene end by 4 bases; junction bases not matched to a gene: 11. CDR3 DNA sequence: TGCGCCAGCAGGCCCGATGGACAGGGACTTTACGAGCAGTACTTC. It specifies CASRPDGQGLYEQYF.

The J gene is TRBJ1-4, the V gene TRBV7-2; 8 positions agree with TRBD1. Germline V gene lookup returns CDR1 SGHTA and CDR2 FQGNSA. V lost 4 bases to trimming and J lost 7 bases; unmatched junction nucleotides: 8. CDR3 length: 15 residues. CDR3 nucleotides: TGTGCCAGCAGCTCCGACAGGGGAAGGGGTGAAAAACTGTTTTTT. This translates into CASSSDRGRGEKLFF. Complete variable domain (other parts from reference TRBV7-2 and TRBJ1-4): GAGVSQSPSNKVTEKGKDVELRCDPISGHTALYWYRQSLGQGLEFLIYFQGNSAPDKSGLPSDRFSAERTGGSVSTLTIQRTQQEDSAVYLCASSSDRGRGEKLFFGSGTQLSVL.